This record covers a single TCR beta chain. This sample is part of a study of shared clonotypes between healthy human individuals. CDR1 is SEHNR and CDR2 is FQNEAQ in the germline V gene (reference sequence). The junction had 10 bases not matched to a gene; V was cut back by 5 bases and J by 8 bases. The CDR3 contains 15 residues. Some clones are missing from TCRdb's copy, which holds only in-frame ones; the method was immunoSEQ multiplex PCR. The sample lists roughly 110,000 clones; around two thirds were seen once. This receptor was taken from a young woman in good health. The V call is TRBV7-9, the J call TRBJ2-1; 9 bases are shared with TRBD1. Material: memory CD8+ T cells sorted from blood. The subset is: CD45RO+ cells pooled with CCR7-negative TemRA cells. CDR3 protein: CASSPGTGRADEQFF. CDR3 DNA sequence: TGTGCCAGCAGCCCCGGGACAGGGAGGGCTGATGAGCAGTTCTTC.